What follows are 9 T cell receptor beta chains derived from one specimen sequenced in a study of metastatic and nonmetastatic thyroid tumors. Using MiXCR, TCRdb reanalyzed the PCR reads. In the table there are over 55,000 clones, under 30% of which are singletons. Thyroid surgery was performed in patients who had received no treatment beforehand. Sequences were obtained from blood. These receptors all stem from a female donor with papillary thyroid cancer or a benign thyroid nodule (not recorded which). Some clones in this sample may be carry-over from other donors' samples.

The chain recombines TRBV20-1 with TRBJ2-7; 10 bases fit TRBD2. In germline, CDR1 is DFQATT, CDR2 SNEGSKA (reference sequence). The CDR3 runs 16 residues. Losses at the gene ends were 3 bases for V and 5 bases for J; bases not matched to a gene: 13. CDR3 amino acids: CSARGSGGSGRNEQYF. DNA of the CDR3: TGCAGTGCTAGGGGGTCCGGAGGTAGCGGGAGGAACGAGCAGTACTTC.

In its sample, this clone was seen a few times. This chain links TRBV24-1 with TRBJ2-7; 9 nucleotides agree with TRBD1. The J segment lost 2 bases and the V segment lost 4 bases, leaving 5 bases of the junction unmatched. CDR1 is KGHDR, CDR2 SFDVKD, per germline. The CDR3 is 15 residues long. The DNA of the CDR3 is TGTGCCACCAGTGACCCCGGGACAGGGACCTACGAGCAGTACTTC. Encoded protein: CATSDPGTGTYEQYF.

CDR3 in amino acids: CASSIALAGELFF. In nucleotides, the CDR3 is TGTGCCAGTAGTATAGCTTTGGCCGGGGAGCTGTTTTTT. This chain connects TRBV19 to TRBJ2-2; no firm D call. Germline loops: CDR1 LNHDA, CDR2 SQIVND (reference sequence). Trimming stripped 1 base from V and 6 bases from J, with 6 bases between. This CDR3 has 13 residues.

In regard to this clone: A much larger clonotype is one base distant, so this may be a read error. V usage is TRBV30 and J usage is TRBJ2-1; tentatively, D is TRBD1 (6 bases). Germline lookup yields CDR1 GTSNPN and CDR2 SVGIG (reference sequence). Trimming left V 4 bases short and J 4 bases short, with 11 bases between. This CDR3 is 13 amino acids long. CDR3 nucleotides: TGTGCCTGGAATCAAGACAGGTACAATGAGCAGTTCTTC. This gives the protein CAWNQDRYNEQFF.

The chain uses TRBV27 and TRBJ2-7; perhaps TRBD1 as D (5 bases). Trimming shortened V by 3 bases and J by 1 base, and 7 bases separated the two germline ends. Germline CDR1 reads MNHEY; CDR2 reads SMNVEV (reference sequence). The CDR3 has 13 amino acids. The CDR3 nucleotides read TGTGCCAGCAGTTTCAGGGAATCCTACGAGCAGTACTTC. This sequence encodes CASSFRESYEQYF.

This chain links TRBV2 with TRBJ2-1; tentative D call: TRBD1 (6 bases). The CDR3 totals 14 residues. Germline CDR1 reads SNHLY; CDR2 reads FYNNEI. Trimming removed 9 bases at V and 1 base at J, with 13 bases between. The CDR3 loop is CASEGRGSYNEQFF. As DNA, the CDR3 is TGTGCCAGTGAAGGAAGGGGGTCCTACAATGAGCAGTTCTTC.

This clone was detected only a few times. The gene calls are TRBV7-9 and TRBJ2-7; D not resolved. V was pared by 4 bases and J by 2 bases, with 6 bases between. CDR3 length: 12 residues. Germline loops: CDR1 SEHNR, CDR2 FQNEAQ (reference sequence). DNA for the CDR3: TGTGCCAGCAGCTCCAGGACCTACGAGCAGTACTTC. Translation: CASSSRTYEQYF.

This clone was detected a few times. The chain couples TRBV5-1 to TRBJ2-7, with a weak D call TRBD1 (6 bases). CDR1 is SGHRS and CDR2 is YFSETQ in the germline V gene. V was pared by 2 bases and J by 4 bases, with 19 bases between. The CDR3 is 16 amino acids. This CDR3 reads CASSFHLQGADYEQYF. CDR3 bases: TGCGCCAGCAGCTTTCACTTACAGGGAGCTGATTACGAGCAGTACTTC. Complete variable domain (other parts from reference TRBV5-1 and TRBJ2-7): KAGVTQTPRYLIKTRGQQVTLSCSPISGHRSVSWYQQTPGQGLQFLFEYFSETQRNKGNFPGRFSGRQFSNSRSEMNVSTLELGDSALYLCASSFHLQGADYEQYFGPGTRLTVT.

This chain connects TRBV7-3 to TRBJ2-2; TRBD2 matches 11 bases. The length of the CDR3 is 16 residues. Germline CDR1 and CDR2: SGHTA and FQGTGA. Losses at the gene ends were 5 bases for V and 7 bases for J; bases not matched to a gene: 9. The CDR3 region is CASSPLAGGSGGELFF. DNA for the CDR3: TGTGCCAGCAGCCCTCTAGCGGGAGGAAGTGGCGGGGAGCTGTTTTTT.